Shown below are 17 T cell receptor beta chains from a single sample sequenced in a study of T-cell reconstitution after alpha-beta-depleted transplantation in children. Unique molecular identifiers were built into the TCRbeta library. TCRdb redid the calling of the PCR reads with MiXCR, one entry per CDR3 protein. Of 350,000 to 450,000 distinct CDR3 sequences listed, approximately 12% were seen once; the top ten hold 3.5% to 4.5%. Sequenced material: PBMCs, taken from the stem cell graft. Receptor source: a human donor who donated a stem cell graft to a child with Fanconi anemia.

Ten or more counts support this clonotype. V usage is TRBV7-9 and J usage is TRBJ2-7; TRBD1 might be the D (6 bases). V shed 6 bases and J shed 6 bases, with 12 bases lying between them. The CDR3 runs 12 residues. Germline V gene sequence: CDR1 SEHNR, CDR2 FQNEAQ (reference sequence). The CDR3 DNA reads TGTGCCAGCAGTATTACAGGGTTCGAGCAGTACTTC. Protein: CASSITGFEQYF.

This rearrangement joins TRBV6-1 to TRBJ1-2; no definite D call. V was shortened by 6 bases and J by 6 bases, with 14 bases between the two germline ends. Germline V gives CDR1 MNHNS, CDR2 SASEGT. CDR3 length: 13 amino acids. The CDR3 DNA sequence: TGTGCCAGCAGGAATTTTGGAGGGCATGGCTACACCTTC. Translation: CASRNFGGHGYTF.

This chain joins TRBV6-2 or TRBV6-3 and TRBJ1-1; D not certain. CDR1 and CDR2 from the germline V gene are MNHEY and SVGEGT. Trimming removed 8 bases from V and 6 bases from J, with 16 bases in between. The CDR3 consists of 13 residues. DNA for the CDR3: TGTGCCAGCCTCGGCTTAAGGCGGGCTGAAGCTTTCTTT. It encodes CASLGLRRAEAFF.

The chain is built from TRBV10-2 and TRBJ2-7, with 10 positions matching TRBD1. The germline V gene has CDR1 WSHSY and CDR2 SAAADI. The CDR3 is 12 amino acids. The V segment lost 10 bases and the J segment 4 bases; nucleotides outside the gene matches: 4. The CDR3 is CAIGQGVYEQYF. CDR3 sequence (DNA): TGCGCCATCGGACAGGGGGTTTACGAGCAGTACTTC.

The gene calls are TRBV12-3 or TRBV12-4 and TRBJ1-1; no firm D call. Trimming left V 5 bases short and J 4 bases short, with 8 bases between. This CDR3 region has 12 residues. CDR3 bases: TGTGCCAGCAGTGCCCGGGGCACTGAAGCTTTCTTT. Residues: CASSARGTEAFF.

This clonotype was observed many times. V is TRBV5-1 and J is TRBJ2-2, with D uncertain. There are 15 residues in the CDR3. V lost 0 bases, J lost 3 bases, and 9 bases lay in between. The germline V gene encodes CDR1 SGHRS and CDR2 YFSETQ. The CDR3 DNA reads TGCGCCAGCAGCTTGGCAGGCTCGTACACCGGGGAGCTGTTTTTT. Protein: CASSLAGSYTGELFF.

This clonotype was counted many times. This rearrangement joins TRBV5-5 to TRBJ2-2; possible D gene TRBD1, 6 bases. The V and J ends lost 5 bases and 0 bases respectively, with 11 bases between them. Germline V gene sequence: CDR1 SGHKS, CDR2 YYEKEE (reference sequence). The CDR3 is 15 residues long. The CDR3 loop is CASRPDRPNTGELFF. The CDR3 nucleotides are TGTGCCAGCAGACCCGACAGGCCGAACACCGGGGAGCTGTTTTTT. Drawing the rest from reference TRBV5-5 and TRBJ2-2, the complete variable domain is DAGVTQSPTHLIKTRGQQVTLRCSPISGHKSVSWYQQVLGQGPQFIFQYYEKEERGRGNFPDRFSARQFPNYSSELNVNALLLGDSALYLCASRPDRPNTGELFFGEGSRLTVL.

This sequence joins TRBV15 and TRBJ1-5, with D perhaps TRBD1 (5 bases). V was trimmed by 5 bases and J by 5 bases, leaving 16 bases between them. The length of the CDR3 is 15 residues. Per the germline V gene, CDR1 is LNHNV and CDR2 is YYDKDF (reference sequence). The CDR3 sequence: CATSGGVGPDQPQHF. The CDR3 coding sequence is TGTGCCACCAGCGGGGGGGTAGGACCGGATCAGCCCCAGCATTTT.

This clonotype was detected a few times. The V and J genes are TRBV29-1 and TRBJ2-1; the D gene could be TRBD1 or TRBD2 (5 bases each). This CDR3 comprises 12 residues. The germline CDR1 and CDR2 sequences are SQVTM and ANQGSEA. With 1 base removed from V and 4 bases from J, the gap between germline ends came to 5 bases. This CDR3 reads CSVEGGYNEQFF. The CDR3 nucleotides are TGCAGCGTTGAAGGGGGGTACAATGAGCAGTTCTTC.

This clonotype was seen ten or more times. The CDR3 reads CASSVVLGGELFF. In DNA form, the CDR3 reads TGTGCCAGCAGCGTAGTATTAGGCGGGGAGCTGTTTTTT. V is TRBV9 and J is TRBJ2-2; no clear D gene. The V gene's germline CDR1 is SGDLS and CDR2 YYNGEE. The V end lost 0 bases, the J end lost 7 bases, and 7 bases lay between the germline ends. The CDR3 has 13 residues.

This clonotype was observed at least ten times. The chain joins TRBV6-4 to TRBJ2-3; 12 nucleotides agree with TRBD1. The CDR3 has 16 residues. CDR1 is MRHNA and CDR2 is SNTAGT in the germline V gene. V gave up 3 bases and J gave up 4 bases; unmatched junction bases: 5. This chain's CDR3 is CASSEDGTGGADTQYF. CDR3 nucleotides: TGTGCCAGCAGTGAAGACGGGACAGGGGGCGCAGATACGCAGTATTTT.

The J gene is TRBJ2-7, the V gene TRBV5-1; D is ambiguous. The CDR3 runs 11 residues. Trimming took off 4 bases at V and 4 bases at J, with 6 bases between the two ends. CDR1 is SGHRS, CDR2 YFSETQ, per germline. The CDR3 DNA reads as TGCGCCAGCAGCGACATGTACGAGCAGTACGTC. Amino acids: CASSDMYEQYV.

J is TRBJ1-2 and V is TRBV7-9; TRBD1 might be the D (5 bases). The CDR3 runs 14 residues. Germline V gene data show CDR1 as SEHNR and CDR2 as FQNEAQ (reference sequence). Trimming removed 6 bases at V and 3 bases at J, with 14 bases between. DNA of the CDR3: TGTGCCAGCAGTTTGGGGCAGGACGACTATGGCTACACCTTC. As protein: CASSLGQDDYGYTF.

The V call is TRBV11-1, the J call TRBJ2-3, with 13 nucleotides matching TRBD2. Germline CDR1 SGHAT, CDR2 FQDESV (reference sequence). This CDR3 spans 17 amino acids. Germline trimming cut 5 bases from V and 3 bases from J; bases unmatched to any gene: 8. The CDR3 region is CASSPRTSGGPTDTQYF. CDR3 sequence (DNA): TGTGCCAGCAGCCCACGGACTAGCGGGGGACCAACAGATACGCAGTATTTT. The full variable domain, with the rest looked up from reference TRBV11-1 and TRBJ2-3, is EAEVAQSPRYKITEKSQAVAFWCDPISGHATLYWYRQILGQGPELLVQFQDESVVDDSQLPKDRFSAERLKGVDSTLKIQPAELGDSAMYLCASSPRTSGGPTDTQYFGPGTRLTVL.

The table lists this clonotype with a few counts. This chain links TRBV18 with TRBJ2-7, with D uncertain. This CDR3 comprises 13 residues. CDR1 and CDR2 from the germline V gene are KGHSH and LQKENI. Between the trimmed V and J ends, which lost 2 bases and 3 bases, there was a span of 8 bases. CDR3 bases: TGTGCCAGCTCACCAATCGCTGTCTACGAGCAGTACTTC. Protein product: CASSPIAVYEQYF.

The chain combines TRBV18 with TRBJ2-2; D remains ambiguous. Germline CDR1 KGHSH, CDR2 LQKENI. This CDR3 comprises 14 residues. Trimming took 4 bases from V and 4 from J, leaving 10 bases between them. CDR3 in DNA: TGTGCCAGCTCACTCCCGACCCGCACCGGGGAGCTGTTTTTT. It yields the protein CASSLPTRTGELFF.

This chain uses TRBV7-8 with TRBJ2-3; D remains ambiguous. CDR3 size: 16 residues. Per germline, CDR1 SGHVS and CDR2 FQNEAQ. Trimming left V 1 base short and J 3 bases short, with 14 bases between. The CDR3 sequence is CASSLGEWGRTDTQYF. The CDR3 bases are TGTGCCAGCAGCTTAGGGGAATGGGGAAGGACAGATACGCAGTATTTT.